These 27 T cell receptor beta chains were sequenced from one sample in a study of cytomegalovirus exposure and HLA in healthy donors. The study ran its PCR with 60 Vbeta and 13 Jbeta primers. Libraries were prepared by immunoSEQ multiplex PCR; TCRdb keeps only in-frame clonotypes and omits some of them. The sample shows some 70,000 clones, and 2.5% to 3% sits with its ten largest clones. The material sequenced was PBMCs. These receptors were obtained from a middle-aged man in good health and CMV-seronegative.

In the case of this clone: Relative to the germline gene, one junction end is altered; a read error may explain this. V is TRBV7-7 and J is TRBJ2-7; D is possibly TRBD1 (6 bases). Germline V gene sequence: CDR1 SSHAT, CDR2 FNYEAQ (reference sequence). The CDR3 has 14 amino acids. In nucleotides, the CDR3 is TGTGCTAGCAGCTTACGCAGGGGCGGCTACGAGCAGTACTTC. Translating gives CASSLRRGGYEQYF. The full variable domain, in which reference TRBV7-7 and TRBJ2-7 provide the parts outside the CDR3, is GAGVSQSPRYKVTKRGQDVTLRCDPISSHATLYWYQQALGQGPEFLTYFNYEAQPDKSGLPSDRFSAERPEGSISTLTIQRTEQRDSAMYRCASSLRRGGYEQYFGPGTRLTVT.

This chain uses TRBV25-1 with TRBJ2-5; 9 bases are shared with TRBD2. V lost 5 bases, J lost 3 bases, and 10 bases stayed unmatched. The length of the CDR3 is 16 residues. The germline V gene has CDR1 MGHDK and CDR2 SYGVNS. CDR3 sequence: CASSRSYLAGKETQYF. The DNA of the CDR3 is TGTGCCAGCAGTCGCAGCTACCTAGCGGGAAAAGAGACCCAGTACTTC. The full variable domain, with the rest looked up from reference TRBV25-1 and TRBJ2-5, is EADIYQTPRYLVIGTGKKITLECSQTMGHDKMYWYQQDPGMELHLIHYSYGVNSTEKGDLSSESTVSRIRTEHFPLTLESARPSHTSQYLCASSRSYLAGKETQYFGPGTRLLVL.

The genes are TRBV10-3 and TRBJ2-7, with D perhaps TRBD1 (6 bases). The CDR3 runs 14 residues. Per germline, CDR1 ENHRY and CDR2 SYGVKD. V was trimmed by 0 bases and J by 2 bases, leaving 8 bases between them. The CDR3 bases are TGTGCCATCAGTGAGTCGACAGGAACCTACGAGCAGTACTTC. It yields the protein CAISESTGTYEQYF.

This CDR3 reads CASSNTGGEAFF. The CDR3 nucleotides are TGTGCCAGCAGTAATACAGGGGGTGAAGCTTTCTTT. The chain links TRBV6-5 to TRBJ1-1, with 8 bases aligning to TRBD1. Germline V gene sequence: CDR1 MNHEY, CDR2 SVGAGI. After removal of 5 bases from V and 7 bases from J, the junction contained 3 bases not matched to a gene. This CDR3 has 12 amino acids.

This chain links TRBV7-2 with TRBJ2-3, with TRBD2 matching 13 bases. The V segment lost 5 bases and the J segment 9 bases; nucleotides outside the gene matches: 14. The germline gives CDR1 SGHTA, CDR2 FQGNSA. CDR3 length equals 17 residues. In DNA form, the CDR3 reads TGTGCCAGCAGCCCCACGACTAGCGGGGGGCCAGGGATGACGCAGTATTTT. Residues: CASSPTTSGGPGMTQYF.

The J gene is TRBJ1-2, the V gene TRBV30, with TRBD1 matching over 7 bases. Looked up from germline, CDR1 is GTSNPN and CDR2 is SVGIG (reference sequence). The CDR3 is 14 amino acids. CDR3 protein: CAWVRDSGKYGYTF. CDR3 nucleotides: TGTGCTTGGGTTAGGGACAGTGGCAAATATGGCTACACCTTC.

The chain carries TRBV14 and TRBJ2-1; TRBD1 aligns across 12 bases. The CDR3 runs 15 residues. The V segment lost 5 bases and the J segment 8 bases; nucleotides outside the gene matches: 7. The germline CDR1 and CDR2 sequences are SGHDN and FVKESK. The chain's CDR3 is CASSIRDRGLHEQFF. CDR3 nucleotides: TGTGCCAGCAGCATCCGGGACAGGGGGCTTCATGAGCAGTTCTTC.

CDR3 amino acids: CASSQAPTGYEQYF. The DNA of the CDR3 is TGCGCCAGCAGCCAAGCCCCGACAGGATACGAGCAGTACTTC. The chain couples TRBV4-1 to TRBJ2-7; weak D call: TRBD1 (6 bases). The CDR3 is made up of 14 amino acids. V was shortened by 1 base and J by 4 bases, with 11 bases between the two germline ends. The germline CDR1 and CDR2 sequences are MGHRA and YSYEKL.

This chain connects TRBV28 to TRBJ2-4; possible D gene TRBD1, 6 bases. The germline CDR1 and CDR2 sequences are MDHEN and SYDVKM. The V end lost 6 bases, the J end lost 6 bases, and 15 bases lay between the germline ends. CDR3 size: 14 residues. In DNA form, the CDR3 reads TGTGCCAGCAGCCCGGGGCAGGGGATAAACATTCAGTACTTC. Its protein is CASSPGQGINIQYF.

V gene TRBV7-2 combines with J gene TRBJ1-6; D is uncertain. Per germline, CDR1 SGHTA and CDR2 FQGNSA. The CDR3 runs to 14 residues. V lost 5 bases, J lost 10 bases, and 15 bases lay in between. The CDR3 sequence is CASSERGSVSPLHF. Here the CDR3 DNA reads TGTGCCAGCAGCGAACGGGGAAGTGTCTCACCCCTCCACTTT.

The gene calls are TRBV7-9 and TRBJ2-2; possibly TRBD2 for D (5 bases). Germline assignment: CDR1 SEHNR and CDR2 FQNEAQ (reference sequence). Trimming shortened V by 7 bases and J by 1 base, and 7 bases separated the two germline ends. The CDR3 contains 13 residues. CDR3 in DNA: TGTGCCAGCATCGGGGAGAACACCGGGGAGCTGTTTTTT. This sequence encodes CASIGENTGELFF. The entire variable domain, with the rest obtained from reference TRBV7-9 and TRBJ2-2, is as follows: DTGVSQNPRHKITKRGQNVTFRCDPISEHNRLYWYRQTLGQGPEFLTYFQNEAQLEKSRLLSDRFSAERPKGSFSTLEIQRTEQGDSAMYLCASIGENTGELFFGEGSRLTVL.

The V and J genes are TRBV7-2 and TRBJ2-1; TRBD2 aligns across 7 bases. Germline CDR1 and CDR2: SGHTA and FQGNSA. CDR3 length: 16 amino acids. V lost 1 base, J lost 7 bases, and 10 bases stayed unmatched. CDR3 DNA: TGTGCCAGCAGCTTAGGTGGGAGGGGTGGAAGGAATGAGCAGTTCTTC. Its protein is CASSLGGRGGRNEQFF.

The chain combines TRBV9 with TRBJ2-3; possibly TRBD2 for D (5 bases). The V end was cut by 0 bases, the J end by 8 bases, with 19 bases between. Germline loops: CDR1 SGDLS, CDR2 YYNGEE. This CDR3 is built from 16 residues. Written as DNA, the CDR3 is TGTGCCAGCAGCGTAGGAGGGAGTGTTCCCTCTGTTACGCAGTATTTT. Its protein is CASSVGGSVPSVTQYF.

This sequence joins TRBV10-3 and TRBJ1-3, with 7 bases fitting TRBD1. The CDR3 sequence is 16 residues long. The germline gives CDR1 ENHRY, CDR2 SYGVKD. V gave up 6 bases and J gave up 0 bases; unmatched junction bases: 8. Here the CDR3 DNA reads TGTGCCATCAGCCTGGGACAGCTCCACTCTGGAAACACCATATATTTT. It codes for CAISLGQLHSGNTIYF.

The chain carries TRBV20-1 and TRBJ1-1; D not resolved. Germline loops: CDR1 DFQATT, CDR2 SNEGSKA (reference sequence). The germline V and J ends were trimmed by 1 base and 11 bases, with 11 bases remaining between them. CDR3 size: 11 residues. CDR3 amino acids: CSARVLIEAFF. Here the CDR3 DNA reads TGCAGTGCTAGAGTGCTGATTGAGGCTTTCTTT.

The genes are TRBV5-1 and TRBJ1-4; weak D call: TRBD1 (5 bases). With 4 bases removed from V and 8 bases from J, the gap between germline ends came to 15 bases. There are 14 residues in the CDR3. Germline loops: CDR1 SGHRS, CDR2 YFSETQ. This chain's CDR3 is CASSGGLRGEKLFF. CDR3 DNA sequence: TGCGCCAGCAGCGGCGGCCTTCGGGGGGAAAAACTGTTTTTT.

V and J are TRBV30 and TRBJ2-5, with D possibly being TRBD2 (5 bases). The CDR3 spans 15 residues. Germline V gene lookup returns CDR1 GTSNPN and CDR2 SVGIG (reference sequence). V lost 5 bases and J lost 5, with 21 bases in between. The CDR3 sequence: CAWQATGIDMETQYF. In nucleotides, the CDR3 is TGTGCCTGGCAAGCGACGGGAATCGATATGGAGACCCAGTACTTC.

The V gene is TRBV7-2, the J gene TRBJ2-1; 9 nucleotides line up with TRBD2. The CDR3 runs 15 residues. Unmatched junction bases numbered 3, after V lost 5 bases and J lost 1 base. Germline CDR1 reads SGHTA; CDR2 reads FQGNSA. The CDR3 region has the DNA TGTGCCAGCAGCGTTGCGGGGGGGTCCTACAATGAGCAGTTCTTC. It yields the protein CASSVAGGSYNEQFF.

The V call is TRBV19, the J call TRBJ2-5, with 11 bases aligning to TRBD2. The J call is in doubt because the DNA end fits TRBJ2-7 better. The CDR3 runs to 14 residues. Germline V CDR1 and CDR2: LNHDA, SQIVND (reference sequence). This CDR3 is CASSLSSGGFEQYF. In nucleotides, the CDR3 is TGTGCCAGTAGTTTATCTAGCGGGGGGTTCGAGCAGTACTTC.

The gene calls are TRBV6-6 and TRBJ2-7; 14 bases agree with TRBD2. V was pared by 7 bases and J by 13 bases, with 15 bases of the junction left unmatched. The germline V gene encodes CDR1 MNHNY and CDR2 SVGAGI (reference sequence). This CDR3 contains 15 residues. The CDR3 DNA follows: TGTGCCAGCAATGGGCTTGATAGGACTAGCGGGGGGACTTACTTC. As protein: CASNGLDRTSGGTYF.

The V gene is TRBV2, the J gene TRBJ2-2; no definite D call. Germline V gives CDR1 SNHLY, CDR2 FYNNEI. Trimming removed 2 bases from V and 2 bases from J, with 6 bases in between. The CDR3 spans 14 residues. CDR3 sequence (DNA): TGTGCCAGCAGTGAAAACTCAAACACCGGGGAGCTGTTTTTT. This gives the protein CASSENSNTGELFF.

The rearrangement joins TRBV9 to TRBJ1-4; TRBD1 matches 9 bases. V shed 3 bases, J shed 8 bases, and the junction held 8 bases outside the gene matches. Germline CDR1 and CDR2: SGDLS and YYNGEE. There are 15 residues in the CDR3. CDR3 residues: CASSARTGEEEKLFF. CDR3 bases: TGTGCCAGCAGCGCCAGGACAGGGGAAGAGGAAAAACTGTTTTTT. Full variable domain (outside the CDR3, taken from reference TRBV9 and TRBJ1-4): DSGVTQTPKHLITATGQRVTLRCSPRSGDLSVYWYQQSLDQGLQFLIQYYNGEERAKGNILERFSAQQFPDLHSELNLSSLELGDSALYFCASSARTGEEEKLFFGSGTQLSVL.

This chain links TRBV19 with TRBJ2-3, with 12 bases lining up with TRBD2. The CDR3 extends over 17 amino acids. Germline assignment: CDR1 LNHDA and CDR2 SQIVND (reference sequence). V dropped 0 bases and J dropped 4; count of bases not matched to a gene: 5. CDR3 amino acids: CASSIEASGGAADTQYF. In nucleotides, the CDR3 is TGTGCCAGTAGTATAGAGGCTAGCGGGGGGGCAGCAGATACGCAGTATTTT.

The chain has TRBV9 and TRBJ2-2; 7 positions agree with TRBD2. The germline gives CDR1 SGDLS, CDR2 YYNGEE. The CDR3 is made up of 20 amino acids. Trimming took 3 bases from V and 0 from J; bases not matched to a gene: 17. This chain's CDR3 is CASSGDRTSEAGSNTGELFF. As DNA, the CDR3 is TGTGCCAGCAGCGGAGATCGCACCTCTGAAGCGGGGTCGAACACCGGGGAGCTGTTTTTT.

The chain joins TRBV25-1 to TRBJ1-5, with D maybe TRBD1 (5 bases). This CDR3 comprises 15 residues. The V end was cut by 6 bases, the J end by 12 bases, with 24 bases between. Germline assignment: CDR1 MGHDK and CDR2 SYGVNS. This CDR3 reads CASSRTHGGGGYQHF. In DNA form, the CDR3 reads TGTGCCAGCAGCCGAACCCACGGGGGGGGTGGTTACCAGCATTTT. The full variable domain, with the rest looked up from reference TRBV25-1 and TRBJ1-5, is EADIYQTPRYLVIGTGKKITLECSQTMGHDKMYWYQQDPGMELHLIHYSYGVNSTEKGDLSSESTVSRIRTEHFPLTLESARPSHTSQYLCASSRTHGGGGYQHFGDGTRLSIL.

V gene TRBV2 combines with J gene TRBJ2-7, with a possible D match to TRBD2 (6 bases). This CDR3 comprises 17 residues. V was cut by 2 bases and J by 0 bases, with 17 bases left in between. Germline CDR1 is SNHLY and CDR2 is FYNNEI. The CDR3 DNA sequence: TGTGCCAGCAGTGAACCGGGGGAAACCCTAAGCTCCTACGAGCAGTACTTC. The encoded protein is CASSEPGETLSSYEQYF.

The chain has TRBV6-5 and TRBJ2-5, with TRBD1 identical over 12 bases. The J call is in doubt because the DNA end fits TRBJ2-7 better. CDR3 size: 15 residues. Germline V gene sequence: CDR1 MNHEY, CDR2 SVGAGI. The CDR3 DNA sequence: TGTGCCAGCAGTTACGGGGGGACAGGGGGCAACGAGCAGTACTTC. This sequence encodes CASSYGGTGGNEQYF.